A selection of T cell receptor beta chains follows, all from one sample in a study of cytomegalovirus exposure and HLA in healthy donors. TCRdb keeps only in-frame clones here, not all; method: immunoSEQ multiplex PCR. The sample includes fewer than 200,000 clones, about 80% of them seen just once. Specimen: PBMCs. The source is a young man in good health and CMV-seronegative. Both conserved end residues are part of each CDR3. The order of the fields is clone size, CDR3 length, J gene, V gene, D gene, CDR3 DNA, CDR3 protein. D genes are given only for firm matches. Clone sizes are given selectively: once, few, many, or a class where the clone is expanded.

few,12,TRBJ1-2,TRBV7-9,TRBD1,TGTGCCAGCAGTACAATACAGGGGGGCTACACCTTC,CASSTIQGGYTF
-,15,TRBJ2-7,TRBV5-1,TRBD1,TGCGCCAGCAGCTTGGCCCCGGGACAGGAATACGAGCAGTACTTC,CASSLAPGQEYEQYF
-,17,TRBJ2-1,TRBV18,TRBD2,TGTGCCAGCTCAACCACTAGCGGGGGAAGCTCCTACAATGAGCAGTTCTTC,CASSTTSGGSSYNEQFF
-,14,TRBJ1-1,TRBV27,-,TGTGCCAGCAGTTTCGGACTGAGGAACACTGAAGCTTTCTTT,CASSFGLRNTEAFF
-,18,TRBJ2-1,TRBV4-3,TRBD2,TGCGCCAGCAGCCAAGCGATTAGAGCGGGAGGCTCCCACAATGAGCAGTTCTTC,CASSQAIRAGGSHNEQFF
-,15,TRBJ2-2,TRBV18,TRBD2,TGTGCCAGCTCACCACCTTGGGAGGGTCGCGGGGAGCTGTTTTTT,CASSPPWEGRGELFF
few,14,TRBJ1-1,TRBV7-8,TRBD1,TGTGCCAGCAGCCCTGGGACAGTTTGGGCTGAAGCTTTCTTT,CASSPGTVWAEAFF
-,17,TRBJ2-1,TRBV28,-,TGTGCCAGCAGTTTAGGGGCCATAGTCAGCTCCTACAATGAGCAGTTCTTC,CASSLGAIVSSYNEQFF
-,13,TRBJ2-7,TRBV7-9,TRBD2,TGTGCCAGCTGGAGGGAGGGCTGGGATGAGCAGTACTTC,CASWREGWDEQYF
few,13,TRBJ1-2,TRBV28,TRBD1,TGTGCCAGCAGCAACGGACAGGGCTACGGCTACACCTTC,CASSNGQGYGYTF
-,14,TRBJ2-2,TRBV7-2,TRBD2,TGTGCCAGCCGCGGGGGGCAAAACACCGGGGAGCTGTTTTTT,CASRGGQNTGELFF
-,18,TRBJ2-6,TRBV15,-,TGTGCCACTAGCACCGCACCGACAATGGCCACGGGGGCCAACGTCCTGACTTTC,CATSTAPTMATGANVLTF
-,14,TRBJ1-1,TRBV30,-,TGTGCCTGGAGTCCGGGGATTGAGAACACTGAAGCTTTCTTT,CAWSPGIENTEAFF
-,18,TRBJ2-1,TRBV5-1,TRBD2,TGCGCCAGCATAGGGGCGGGGGGACCCGCGAGCTCCTACAATGAGCAGTTCTTC,CASIGAGGPASSYNEQFF
few,15,TRBJ1-3,TRBV19,-,TGTGCCAGTAGTAGCGGGACGGCCTCTGGAAACACCATATATTTT,CASSSGTASGNTIYF
-,14,TRBJ2-7,TRBV6-5,TRBD1,TGTGCCAGCAGTCCCCGTCAGGGGGCCTACGAGCAGTACTTC,CASSPRQGAYEQYF
-,14,TRBJ1-3,TRBV30,-,TGTGCCGGGAGGAAACAGGGCTACCGAAACACCATATATTTT,CAGRKQGYRNTIYF
-,13,TRBJ1-3,TRBV6-1,TRBD1,TGTGCCAGGGACAGGGGCCCTGGAAACACCATATATTTT,CARDRGPGNTIYF
-,14,TRBJ1-6,TRBV15,-,TGTGCCACCAGCATCACAGAGTCCTTCTCACCCCTCCACTTT,CATSITESFSPLHF
-,14,TRBJ2-7,TRBV10-3,-,TGTGCCATCAGTGTCGGACGGGGTTACTACGAGCAGTACTTC,CAISVGRGYYEQYF